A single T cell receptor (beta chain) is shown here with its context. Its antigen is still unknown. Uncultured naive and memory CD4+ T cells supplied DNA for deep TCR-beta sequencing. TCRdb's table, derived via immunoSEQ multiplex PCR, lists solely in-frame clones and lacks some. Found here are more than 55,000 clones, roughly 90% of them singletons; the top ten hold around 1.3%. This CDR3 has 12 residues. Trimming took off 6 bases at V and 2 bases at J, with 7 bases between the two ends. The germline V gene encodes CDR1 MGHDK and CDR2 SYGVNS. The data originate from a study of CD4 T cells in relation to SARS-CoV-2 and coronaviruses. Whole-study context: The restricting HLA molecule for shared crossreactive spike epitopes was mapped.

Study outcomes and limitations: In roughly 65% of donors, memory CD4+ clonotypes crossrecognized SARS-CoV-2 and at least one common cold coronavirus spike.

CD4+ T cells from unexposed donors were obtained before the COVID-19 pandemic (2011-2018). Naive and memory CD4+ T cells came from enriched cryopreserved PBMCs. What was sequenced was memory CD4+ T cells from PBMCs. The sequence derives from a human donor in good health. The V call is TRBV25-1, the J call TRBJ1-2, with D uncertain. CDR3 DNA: TGTGCCAGCAGAGGTCCCAACTATGGCTACACCTTC. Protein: CASRGPNYGYTF.